Shown below are 22 T cell receptor beta chains from a single sample sequenced in a study of blood T cell repertoires in COVID-19. The data were produced by immunoSEQ multiplex PCR, yet TCRdb's version contains in-frame clones alone and is incomplete. The sample lists approximately 300,000 clones; around 82% were seen once. Sequencing was carried out using peripheral blood. The origin of the receptors is a woman aged 45-65 years with acute or convalescent COVID-19.

This rearrangement joins TRBV2 to TRBJ1-2, with D perhaps TRBD1 (5 bases). The CDR3 is 13 amino acids. V dropped 10 bases and J dropped 8 bases, with 20 bases sitting between them. Germline loops: CDR1 SNHLY, CDR2 FYNNEI. CDR3: CATNAGRVRGYTF. The CDR3 DNA sequence: TGTGCCACAAACGCAGGCAGGGTCCGGGGCTACACCTTC.

The genes are TRBV4-1 and TRBJ2-5; 8 bases fit TRBD2. Trimming took 1 base from V and 5 from J; bases not matched to a gene: 9. The CDR3 totals 16 residues. Germline V lookup: CDR1 MGHRA, CDR2 YSYEKL. The DNA for the CDR3 is TGCGCCAGCAGCCAAGTTGTCGGGGGGGCCACTGAGACCCAGTACTTC. Translating it yields CASSQVVGGATETQYF.

The rearrangement joins TRBV5-1 to TRBJ2-3; D is possibly TRBD2 (6 bases). This CDR3 region has 14 residues. V was trimmed by 4 bases and J by 1 base, leaving 10 bases between them. Germline V CDR1 and CDR2: SGHRS, YFSETQ. The DNA for the CDR3 is TGCGCCAGCAGCCCCGGGGGACGCACAGATACGCAGTATTTT. Translating it yields CASSPGGRTDTQYF.

This clone was detected a few times. The chain is built from TRBV7-2 and TRBJ2-2; D is possibly TRBD1 (5 bases). Germline V gene sequence: CDR1 SGHTA, CDR2 FQGNSA. V gave up 0 bases and J gave up 6 bases, with 5 bases separating them. There are 13 residues in the CDR3. CDR3 in amino acids: CASSLARAGELFF. In DNA form, the CDR3 reads TGTGCCAGCAGCTTAGCCAGGGCCGGGGAGCTGTTTTTT.

The chain recombines TRBV5-4 with TRBJ1-2; 8 bases are a match to TRBD1. Germline-derived CDR1 and CDR2 are SGHNT and YYREEE (reference sequence). With 3 bases clipped from V and 8 bases from J, the junction kept 6 bases outside the gene matches. This CDR3 is built from 13 residues. CDR3 sequence (DNA): TGTGCCAGCAGCTCCGAGACAGGGGAAGGCTACACCTTC. Translating gives CASSSETGEGYTF.

The rearrangement uses TRBV7-9 and TRBJ2-1; 7 nucleotides line up with TRBD1. Germline V gene data show CDR1 as SEHNR and CDR2 as FQNEAQ (reference sequence). The trim removed 5 bases at V and 8 bases at J, leaving 6 bases unmatched. This CDR3 comprises 13 residues. The CDR3 region has the DNA TGTGCCAGCAGCCCATCACAGGGGCATGAGCAGTTCTTC. Amino acid sequence: CASSPSQGHEQFF.

This chain connects TRBV7-9 to TRBJ1-6; D possibly corresponds to TRBD1 (6 bases). The CDR3 consists of 14 residues. V was clipped by 4 bases and J by 14 bases, with 18 bases between them. Germline assignment: CDR1 SEHNR and CDR2 FQNEAQ (reference sequence). CDR3 region: CASSSQGQGRTLHF. CDR3 nucleotide sequence: TGTGCCAGCAGCTCACAGGGTCAAGGGCGCACCCTCCACTTT.

This rearrangement joins TRBV29-1 to TRBJ1-1; unclear D gene. V lost 8 bases and J 0 bases, leaving 19 bases between the germline ends. This CDR3 is built from 15 residues. The germline gives CDR1 SQVTM, CDR2 ANQGSEA. The CDR3 is CSSPGGSNMNTEAFF. CDR3 bases: TGCAGCTCTCCCGGCGGGTCCAACATGAACACTGAAGCTTTCTTT.

The V and J genes are TRBV11-2 and TRBJ2-3; 8 bases map to TRBD2. This CDR3 is 17 amino acids long. V dropped 5 bases and J dropped 0; count of bases not matched to a gene: 10. Germline loops: CDR1 SGHAT, CDR2 FQNNGV. Here the CDR3 reads CASSPFPSGFSTDTQYF. CDR3 nucleotide sequence: TGTGCCAGCAGCCCGTTCCCTAGCGGGTTCAGCACAGATACGCAGTATTTT.

The V gene is TRBV7-2, the J gene TRBJ1-1; D is unclear. CDR1 and CDR2 (germline): SGHTA, FQGNSA. The CDR3 runs 15 residues. V was shortened by 2 bases and J by 1 base, with 11 bases between the two germline ends. Written as DNA, the CDR3 is TGTGCCAGCAGCTTATTTTGGGAGGGGAACACTGAAGCTTTCTTT. This codes for CASSLFWEGNTEAFF.

In DNA form, the CDR3 reads TGTGCCAGCGGGGACAGGGGTTATGAAGCTTTCTTT. This sequence encodes CASGDRGYEAFF. The chain employs TRBV7-9 and TRBJ1-1; 10 bases are shared with TRBD1. The CDR3 consists of 12 residues. Germline CDR1 is SEHNR and CDR2 is FQNEAQ (reference sequence). J was trimmed by 7 bases and V by 8 bases; bases with no gene match: 4.

The V and J genes are TRBV6-2 or TRBV6-3 and TRBJ2-6; 9 bases match TRBD1. CDR3 length: 19 amino acids. Germline V CDR1 and CDR2: MNHEY, SVGEGT. Germline trimming cut 2 bases from V and 4 bases from J; bases unmatched to any gene: 12. In DNA, the CDR3 is TGTGCCAGCAGTTACCCCGCTGGGGACAGGGCTTCAGGGGCCAACGTCCTGACTTTC. Amino acids: CASSYPAGDRASGANVLTF.

This clone has just a few counts. V is TRBV6-6 and J is TRBJ2-1; D call uncertain. Germline CDR1 is MNHNY and CDR2 is SVGAGI (reference sequence). The length of the CDR3 is 14 residues. Trimming removed 5 bases at V and 1 base at J, with 9 bases between. CDR3 loop: CASSTRGSYNEQFF. CDR3 DNA: TGTGCCAGCAGTACGCGTGGTTCCTACAATGAGCAGTTCTTC.

This clone was seen ten or more times. The rearrangement links TRBV24-1 to TRBJ1-1, with 8 bases lining up with TRBD1. The CDR3 totals 15 residues. V was pared by 4 bases and J by 6 bases, with 9 bases of the junction left unmatched. From germline, CDR1 is KGHDR and CDR2 SFDVKD. Here the CDR3 reads CATSDPGQGWSEAFF. Written as DNA, the CDR3 is TGTGCCACCAGTGACCCTGGACAGGGATGGTCTGAAGCTTTCTTT.

This chain connects TRBV7-2 to TRBJ2-5; weak D call: TRBD2 (7 bases). Per germline, CDR1 SGHTA and CDR2 FQGNSA. This CDR3 spans 15 amino acids. V lost 1 base and J 6 bases, leaving 15 bases between the germline ends. The CDR3 DNA sequence: TGTGCCAGCAGCTTAGAAGGGGGGGCAGGGAAGACCCAGTACTTC. This translates into CASSLEGGAGKTQYF.

A note on this clone: Other DNA sequences within the sample encode an identical CDR3. This chain connects TRBV9 to TRBJ1-2, with a possible D match to TRBD1 (5 bases). V was shortened by 0 bases and J by 4 bases, with 10 bases between the two germline ends. The CDR3 extends over 14 amino acids. CDR1 is SGDLS, CDR2 YYNGEE, per germline. The DNA for the CDR3 is TGTGCCAGCAGCGTAGGCCAGGGCGTCTATGGCTACACCTTC. Translated, it gives CASSVGQGVYGYTF.

This rearrangement joins TRBV12-3 or TRBV12-4 to TRBJ1-2; 8 nucleotides agree with TRBD1. The CDR3 totals 12 residues. Trimming at V came to 3 bases and at J to 13 bases, leaving 7 bases not matched to a gene. CDR3 in DNA: TGTGCCAGCAGTTTCGACAGGGGTTTCGGCACCTTC. As protein: CASSFDRGFGTF.

This chain links TRBV30 with TRBJ2-1, with 8 bases aligning to TRBD1. Looked up from germline, CDR1 is GTSNPN and CDR2 is SVGIG (reference sequence). The CDR3 is 16 residues long. The V segment lost 2 bases and the J segment 5 bases; nucleotides outside the gene matches: 11. The CDR3 bases are TGTGCCTGGAGTACACTCTTCGGGACAGGTAACAATGAGCAGTTCTTC. Its translation: CAWSTLFGTGNNEQFF.

The CDR3 here is CASSEIWDRPYEQYV. CDR3 nucleotides: TGTGCCAGCAGTGAAATCTGGGACAGGCCATACGAGCAGTACGTC. The V call is TRBV2, the J call TRBJ2-7; 8 positions agree with TRBD1. The CDR3 has 15 residues. Germline V gives CDR1 SNHLY, CDR2 FYNNEI. The V gene end was trimmed by 2 bases and the J gene end by 4 bases; junction bases not matched to a gene: 7.

This clone occurred once. This chain joins TRBV7-9 and TRBJ2-7; perhaps TRBD1 as D (5 bases). V dropped 5 bases and J dropped 6 bases, with 11 bases sitting between them. Germline-derived CDR1 and CDR2 are SEHNR and FQNEAQ (reference sequence). The CDR3 is 12 residues long. The CDR3 loop reads CASSQRQTEQYF. CDR3 coding DNA: TGTGCCAGCAGCCAGAGACAGACCGAGCAGTACTTC. Full variable domain (rest looked up from reference TRBV7-9 and TRBJ2-7): DTGVSQNPRHKITKRGQNVTFRCDPISEHNRLYWYRQTLGQGPEFLTYFQNEAQLEKSRLLSDRFSAERPKGSFSTLEIQRTEQGDSAMYLCASSQRQTEQYFGPGTRLTVT.

This clone was seen more than once but under ten times. This rearrangement joins TRBV11-2 to TRBJ1-1; no reliable D call. Germline V gene data show CDR1 as SGHAT and CDR2 as FQNNGV. There are 15 residues in the CDR3. Trimming cost V 1 base and J 1 base, with 10 bases left between them. CDR3 nucleotides: TGTGCCAGCAGCTTAGCCCCCGAGAGGAACACTGAAGCTTTCTTT. Its translation: CASSLAPERNTEAFF.

The chain employs TRBV6-2 or TRBV6-3 and TRBJ2-1; a weak D match, TRBD2 (5 bases). The germline gives CDR1 MNHEY, CDR2 SVGEGT. The CDR3 is 11 residues long. V was trimmed by 4 bases and J by 12 bases, leaving 10 bases between them. The CDR3 protein is CASSSDYGQFF. The CDR3 coding sequence is TGTGCCAGCAGTTCCGACTACGGGCAGTTCTTC.